Each of the 19 T cell receptor beta chains below was sequenced from the same sample in a study of sequential checkpoint blockade in melanoma. Clones were sequenced by immunoSEQ multiplex PCR, and TCRdb holds only the in-frame ones, with some missing. The sample lists about 400 clones; 26% were seen once. Treatment given: randomized to nivolumab then ipilimumab (arm A) or the reverse (arm B). Here the sequenced sample was tumor tissue (inferred from file names), taken from a patient given nivolumab and ipilimumab in sequence. These receptors were obtained from a human donor with melanoma.

This chain links TRBV28 with TRBJ2-3; D gene uncertain. In germline, CDR1 is MDHEN, CDR2 SYDVKM. V dropped 4 bases and J dropped 4 bases, with 6 bases sitting between them. CDR3 length: 12 residues. CDR3 protein: CASSSQADTQYF. The CDR3 DNA reads TGTGCCAGCAGTTCCCAGGCAGATACGCAGTATTTT.

The chain has TRBV5-1 and TRBJ2-7; D could derive from TRBD1 or TRBD2 (5 bases each). CDR1 and CDR2 from the germline V gene are SGHRS and YFSETQ. This CDR3 is 14 amino acids long. With 4 bases removed from V and 0 bases from J, the gap between germline ends came to 11 bases. DNA for the CDR3: TGCGCCAGCAGCCGGGACCCGAGCTCCTACGAGCAGTACTTC. Translating it yields CASSRDPSSYEQYF.

This clone was picked up a small number of times. The V and J genes are TRBV28 and TRBJ2-1; maybe TRBD2 (6 bases). Germline CDR1 and CDR2: MDHEN and SYDVKM. The CDR3 has 13 amino acids. Trimming removed 7 bases at V and 6 bases at J, with 13 bases between. The CDR3 spells CASTPGGLNEQFF. In DNA form, the CDR3 reads TGTGCCAGCACCCCCGGGGGTCTCAATGAGCAGTTCTTC.

The chain is built from TRBV25-1 and TRBJ1-1; the match to TRBD1 covers 8 bases. Germline CDR1 and CDR2: MGHDK and SYGVNS. The junction had 5 bases not matched to a gene; V was cut back by 6 bases and J by 5 bases. The CDR3 has 13 amino acids. DNA of the CDR3: TGTGCCAGCAGGGACAGGGTAGGGACTGAAGCTTTCTTT. It is translated as CASRDRVGTEAFF.

The genes are TRBV11-3 and TRBJ2-1, with TRBD2 matching 14 bases. CDR3 length: 17 amino acids. Losses at the gene ends were 5 bases for V and 7 bases for J; bases not matched to a gene: 10. CDR1 and CDR2 from the germline V gene are SGHNT and YENEEA. The CDR3 reads CASSTGTSGSIWNEQFF. In DNA form, the CDR3 reads TGTGCCAGCAGCACAGGGACTAGCGGGAGCATTTGGAATGAGCAGTTCTTC.

This rearrangement joins TRBV29-1 to TRBJ1-5; 7 bases agree with TRBD1. There are 12 residues in the CDR3. Germline assignment: CDR1 SQVTM and CDR2 ANQGSEA. V was pared by 4 bases and J by 8 bases, with 5 bases of the junction left unmatched. The chain's CDR3 is CSVGAGGEPQHF. In nucleotides, the CDR3 is TGCAGCGTTGGGGCAGGGGGTGAGCCCCAGCATTTT.

The chain employs TRBV19 and TRBJ1-4; D gene ambiguous. Trimming cost V 9 bases and J 6 bases, with 14 bases left between them. Per germline, CDR1 LNHDA and CDR2 SQIVND (reference sequence). This CDR3 comprises 13 residues. CDR3 in amino acids: CASNQALDEKLFF. CDR3 in DNA: TGTGCCAGCAATCAGGCTCTTGATGAAAAACTGTTTTTT.

V gene TRBV30 combines with J gene TRBJ1-5; possible D gene TRBD1, 5 bases. The ends were cut back, 0 bases at V and 3 bases at J, with 6 bases in the middle. The CDR3 contains 13 residues. Looked up from germline, CDR1 is GTSNPN and CDR2 is SVGIG (reference sequence). The CDR3 reads CAWSVQDNQPQHF. CDR3 nucleotides: TGTGCCTGGAGTGTACAGGACAATCAGCCCCAGCATTTT.

This clone was detected a few times. The chain joins TRBV12-5 to TRBJ2-3, with a possible D match to TRBD2 (5 bases). The CDR3 spans 13 residues. CDR1 and CDR2 (germline): LGHNT, FRNRAP. CDR3 DNA: TGTGCCAGCGCCCCGGGGAGTGAAGATACGCAGTATTTT. Protein product: CASAPGSEDTQYF.

This clone appeared a few times. The V and J genes are TRBV6-7 and TRBJ1-2, with D uncertain. TRBV6-7 is placed among ORFs of uncertain function. This CDR3 spans 11 amino acids. Trimming left V 1 base short and J 8 bases short, with 5 bases between. The chain's CDR3 is CASSYYGGYTF. The CDR3 DNA follows: TGTGCCAGCAGTTACTATGGCGGCTACACCTTC.

The chain combines TRBV19 with TRBJ1-5, with TRBD1 matching over 10 bases. Trimming cost V 5 bases and J 4 bases; bases outside gene matches: 8. This CDR3 is 16 amino acids long. CDR1 is LNHDA, CDR2 SQIVND, per germline (reference sequence). The CDR3 DNA follows: TGTGCCAGTAGTGAACGGGACAGGGGAGTTAATCAGCCCCAGCATTTT. It translates to CASSERDRGVNQPQHF.

The chain recombines TRBV6-8 with TRBJ2-7; 9 nucleotides agree with TRBD2. Looked up from germline, CDR1 is MNHGY and CDR2 is SAAAGT. The CDR3 contains 14 residues. Trimming at V came to 10 bases and at J to 4 bases, leaving 11 bases not matched to a gene. This CDR3 reads CATLPSGNWYEQYF. For the CDR3, the DNA is TGTGCCACTCTTCCTAGCGGGAATTGGTACGAGCAGTACTTC.

This clone was recorded a few times. A junction boundary mismatches the germline segment, possibly from a read error. This chain connects TRBV10-2 to TRBJ2-7; TRBD2 aligns across 12 bases. The germline CDR1 and CDR2 sequences are WSHSY and SAAADI. The CDR3 is 14 residues long. CDR3 residues: CASDTGLAGSPGHF. Written as DNA, the CDR3 is TGCGCTTCAGACACGGGACTAGCGGGTTCCCCTGGGCACTTC.

This clone has a handful of counts. This chain links TRBV6-8 with TRBJ2-3; 8 bases are shared with TRBD2. Germline CDR1 is MNHGY and CDR2 is SAAAGT. V gave up 6 bases and J gave up 0 bases; unmatched junction bases: 5. This CDR3 spans 15 amino acids. The CDR3 region is CASSPPSGSTDTQYF. In DNA, the CDR3 is TGTGCCAGCAGCCCTCCTAGCGGGAGCACAGATACGCAGTATTTT.

This chain uses TRBV30 with TRBJ2-2; 9 bases are shared with TRBD2. The CDR3 spans 18 residues. Germline V lookup: CDR1 GTSNPN, CDR2 SVGIG (reference sequence). V dropped 1 base and J dropped 7; count of bases not matched to a gene: 16. The CDR3 protein is CAWSGGSGRRLVGGELFF. The CDR3 nucleotides read TGTGCCTGGAGTGGGGGTAGCGGGAGAAGGCTAGTCGGCGGGGAGCTGTTTTTT.

In this sample, this clone turned up a few times. The J gene is TRBJ2-1, the V gene TRBV9; 8 bases map to TRBD2. The CDR3 contains 16 residues. Germline trimming cut 0 bases from V and 5 bases from J; bases unmatched to any gene: 7. CDR1 SGDLS and CDR2 YYNGEE come from the germline V gene. The CDR3: CASSVDVGRVNNEQFF. Written as DNA, the CDR3 is TGTGCCAGCAGCGTAGACGTCGGGAGGGTCAACAATGAGCAGTTCTTC.

This clone was seen more than once but under ten times. The CDR3, as DNA: TGTGCCAGCAGCGTAGGAGGGAGCGGGGGGGCCAGGGAGACCCAGTACTTC. Protein sequence: CASSVGGSGGARETQYF. The chain is built from TRBV9 and TRBJ2-5, with 10 nucleotides matching TRBD2. The CDR3 length is 17 residues. Per the germline V gene, CDR1 is SGDLS and CDR2 is YYNGEE. The V gene end was trimmed by 0 bases and the J gene end by 5 bases; junction bases not matched to a gene: 10.

The V and J genes are TRBV28 and TRBJ2-3, with D possibly matching TRBD2 (5 bases). The CDR3 extends over 14 amino acids. The V and J ends lost 6 bases and 3 bases respectively, with 13 bases between them. Germline CDR1 is MDHEN and CDR2 is SYDVKM. CDR3 DNA sequence: TGTGCCAGCAGATGGACTCGAGGGACAGATACGCAGTATTTT. This encodes CASRWTRGTDTQYF. Using reference TRBV28 and TRBJ2-3 for the parts outside the CDR3, the full variable domain is DVKVTQSSRYLVKRTGEKVFLECVQDMDHENMFWYRQDPGLGLRLIYFSYDVKMKEKGDIPEGYSVSREKKERFSLILESASTNQTSMYLCASRWTRGTDTQYFGPGTRLTVL.

This clone was recorded only once. This sequence joins TRBV18 and TRBJ2-5; D is undetermined. The CDR3 contains 15 residues. V lost 4 bases and J lost 1, with 13 bases in between. Germline V gene lookup returns CDR1 KGHSH and CDR2 LQKENI. CDR3 loop: CASSRPVGSQETQYF. The DNA for the CDR3 is TGTGCCAGCTCACGACCAGTAGGATCCCAAGAGACCCAGTACTTC.